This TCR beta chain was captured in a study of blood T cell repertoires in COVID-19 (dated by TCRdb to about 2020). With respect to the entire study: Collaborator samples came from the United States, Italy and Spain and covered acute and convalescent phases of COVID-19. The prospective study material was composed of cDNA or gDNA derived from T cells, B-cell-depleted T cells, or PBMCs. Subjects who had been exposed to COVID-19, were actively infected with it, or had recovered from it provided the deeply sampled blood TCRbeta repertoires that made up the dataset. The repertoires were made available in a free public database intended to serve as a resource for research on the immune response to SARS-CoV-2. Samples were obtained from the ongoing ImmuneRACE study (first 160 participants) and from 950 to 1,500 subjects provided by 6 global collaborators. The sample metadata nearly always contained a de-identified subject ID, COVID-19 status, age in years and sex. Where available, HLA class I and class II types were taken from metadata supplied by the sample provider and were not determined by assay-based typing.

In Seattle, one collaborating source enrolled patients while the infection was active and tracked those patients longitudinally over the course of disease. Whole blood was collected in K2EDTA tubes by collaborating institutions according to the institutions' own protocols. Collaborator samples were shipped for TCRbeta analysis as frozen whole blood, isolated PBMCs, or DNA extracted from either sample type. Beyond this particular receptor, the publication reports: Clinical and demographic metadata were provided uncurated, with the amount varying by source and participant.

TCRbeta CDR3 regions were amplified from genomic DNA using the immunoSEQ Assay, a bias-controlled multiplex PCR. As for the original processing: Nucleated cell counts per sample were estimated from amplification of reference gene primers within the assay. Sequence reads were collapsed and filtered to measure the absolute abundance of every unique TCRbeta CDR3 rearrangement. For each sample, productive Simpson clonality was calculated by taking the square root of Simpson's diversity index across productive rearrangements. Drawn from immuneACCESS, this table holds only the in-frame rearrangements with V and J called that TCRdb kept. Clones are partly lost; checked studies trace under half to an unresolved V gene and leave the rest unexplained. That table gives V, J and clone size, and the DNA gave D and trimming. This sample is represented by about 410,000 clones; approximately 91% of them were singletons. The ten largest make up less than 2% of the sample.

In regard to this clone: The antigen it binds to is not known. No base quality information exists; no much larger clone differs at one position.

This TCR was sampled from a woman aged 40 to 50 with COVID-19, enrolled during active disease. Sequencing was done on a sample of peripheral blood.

The CDR3 region reads CASSPDRANTEAFF. In nucleotides, the sequence is TGTGCCAGCAGTCCCGACAGGGCGAACACTGAAGCTTTCTTT. The chain couples TRBV21-1 to TRBJ1-1; the D segment call TRBD1 is taken from the table without a DNA check. TRBV21-1 is flagged as a pseudogene. Reading from cysteine to phenylalanine, the CDR3 counts 14 amino acids. CDR3 DNA is the only sequence kept; it has 42 bases, read in frame from the first base.